This T cell receptor beta chain originates from a study of OX40 agonist ivuxolimab in advanced cancers. At the level of the whole study: Ivuxolimab was a fully human IgG2 agonistic monoclonal antibody targeting the costimulatory receptor OX40 (CD134). Intravenous ivuxolimab was administered to patients every 2 weeks at six dose levels: 0.01, 0.1, 0.3, 1.5, 3 and 10 mg/kg. Among the roughly 50 dose-escalation patients, some 20 had hepatocellular carcinoma, approximately 15 melanoma, 9 renal cell carcinoma and 9 head and neck cancer. In the dose-escalation cohort, over 65% of patients were male, and the mean age was roughly 60 years, with a range of roughly 20 to 80. Prior anti-PD-1, anti-PD-L1 or anti-CTLA-4 therapy was permitted, and checkpoint inhibitors had been received by around 40% of dose-escalation patients. Partial responses were achieved by three dose-escalation patients, of whom one had hepatocellular carcinoma and two had cutaneous melanoma. Peripheral TCRbeta sequencing was intended to test whether TCR sequence diversity was altered and clonal T-cell expansion was caused by ivuxolimab. The paper describes the monotherapy dose-escalation part (N of about 47 patients) of the phase I trial of ivuxolimab.

Patients with autoimmune disease history or receiving systemic immunosuppression were excluded from the trial. Peripheral blood for TCR sequencing was drawn from every dose cohort at baseline, at cycle 4 day 1 and at cycle 7 day 1. Samples came from an open-label, multicenter, first-in-human phase I dose-escalation trial of ivuxolimab. The trial enrolled adults with locally advanced or metastatic head and neck squamous cell, hepatocellular, melanoma or renal cell carcinoma. Before TCR sequencing, CD4+ T cells and CD8+ T cells from peripheral blood were sorted into separate populations. For sequencing of the TCRbeta CDR3 region, genomic DNA was extracted from the sorted cells. The immunoSEQ Assay was used to sequence the TCRbeta CDR3 regions. The table was pulled from immuneACCESS by TCRdb, which kept in-frame rearrangements only. Such tables lose some clones; where checked, under half of the loss comes from unresolved V genes, and the rest has no known cause. Across this sample there are about 79,000 clones, with around 93% seen only once. Approximately 9.9% of the sample comes from the top ten.

Broad study findings and their caveats: At doses of 0.1 to 3.0 mg/kg, clonal expansion of both CD4+ and CD8+ blood T cells was observed from baseline to week 6. Low levels of normalized T-cell clonal expansion were also shown by some nonresponding patients. The antigen specificity of the peripheral T cells that underwent clonal expansion was not determined. In the 0.1-3.0 mg/kg groups, partial responders had among the lowest normalized peripheral clonal expansion, particularly in CD8+ T cells. After ivuxolimab, expanded clones were on average more numerous among CD8+ T cells than among CD4+ T cells.

To note about this clone: Its antigen has not been determined. No base quality information exists; no much larger clone differs at one position.

The sequence was collected from an adult with an advanced solid tumor such as melanoma, head and neck, liver or kidney cancer. Sequenced material: CD4+ or CD8+ T cells sorted from blood, taken in a trial of the OX40 agonist ivuxolimab.

The sequence in DNA is TGCGCCAGCCCGCTGAGTGGCTACACCTTC. Its product reads: CASPLSGYTF. Recombination linked TRBV23-1 to TRBJ1-2; the D gene cannot be resolved reliably. TRBV23-1 is filed as an ORF, its function uncertain. The CDR3 spans 10 residues, from the cysteine through the phenylalanine. The entry retains the CDR3 DNA only, 30 bases that are in frame from base 1. The V end loses 8 bases and the J end loses 7 bases, and a stretch of 8 bases separates them.